The rows below give T cell receptor beta chains drawn from one sample of a study of T-cell reconstitution after alpha-beta-depleted transplantation in children. MiXCR was run by TCRdb on the PCR reads, yielding one entry per CDR3 protein. The top ten hold 25% to 30% of the sample, which has 400,000 to 450,000 distinct CDR3 sequences, approximately 42% seen once. The starting material was PBMCs, obtained before TCRalphabeta/CD19-depleted stem cell transplant. These receptors all stem from a girl aged 2-10 years with aplastic anemia, due to receive a stem cell transplant. Both conserved end residues are part of each CDR3.

cdr3_aa v_call cdr3_length j_call
CSGQGRSSYNEQFF TRBV29-1 14 TRBJ2-1
CASTQGAGTDTQYF TRBV6-1 14 TRBJ2-3
CSVEDLRTPYEQYF TRBV29-1 14 TRBJ2-7
CASSYSLAGALYTQYF TRBV6-5 16 TRBJ2-3
CASSLLASGGRETQYF TRBV7-2 16 TRBJ2-5
CSAVLASLGTEAFF TRBV20-1 14 TRBJ1-1
CSARDGDRGLYEQYF TRBV20-1 15 TRBJ2-7
CASRGQGWTEAFF TRBV5-1 13 TRBJ1-1
CASSLGLAGGVSYEQYF TRBV12-3/TRBV12-4 17 TRBJ2-7
CSGTRGDQPQHF TRBV20-1 12 TRBJ1-5
CAISRDRGDYNEQFF TRBV10-3 15 TRBJ2-1
CASSFLTGANEQFF TRBV5-1 14 TRBJ2-1
CASSSGSPTDTQYF TRBV6-5 14 TRBJ2-3
CASSLAWVAGRYYEQFF TRBV5-1 17 TRBJ2-1
CASSFYPTGGHAGNTIYF TRBV7-6 18 TRBJ1-3
CSARDGRGWEQYF TRBV20-1 13 TRBJ2-7
CASSYSQNTEAFF TRBV6-6 13 TRBJ1-1
CASSFLFRRGRPWTNEKLFF TRBV28 20 TRBJ1-4
CASSIRQDGTGNTIYF TRBV5-5 16 TRBJ1-3
CASSHPRVRGLRPDTQYF TRBV7-7 18 TRBJ2-3
CASSPGQGWPDTQYF TRBV4-1 15 TRBJ2-3
CASSLYRDRAYEQYF TRBV12-3/TRBV12-4 15 TRBJ2-7